The 23 T cell receptor beta chains below were found in one sample sequenced in a study of T-cell memory formation after mild COVID-19 listed by TCRdb under 2021. Library method: 5' RACE. Sequenced on an Illumina NovaSeq 6000. TCRdb redid the processing of the public reads, applying fastp at Q25 and MiXCR, and retained in-frame beta chains. Here each entry gathers all rows of one CDR3 protein and keeps the most common genes and DNA. In this sample the table shows approximately 560,000 distinct CDR3 sequences, 15% to 20% of which occur a single time. Jointly, the top ten make up less than 10% of the sample. What was sequenced was PBMCs or a T cell subset sorted from them (not recorded which). The receptors derive from an adult woman who had mild COVID-19 (a few samples of this study predate the infection). The sample titles of this study are shuffled in the database, so cell type and time point are left out; the donor was told from shared clones.

This chain uses TRBV12-3 or TRBV12-4 with TRBJ1-5; D is unclear. V lost 6 bases and J 0 bases, leaving 12 bases between the germline ends. This CDR3 spans 15 amino acids. The CDR3 spells CASRMTAYSNQPQHF. CDR3 bases: TGTGCCAGCAGAATGACGGCGTATAGCAATCAGCCCCAGCATTTT.

V gene TRBV7-2 combines with J gene TRBJ2-1; no reliable D call. V was clipped by 4 bases and J by 8 bases, with 9 bases between them. The CDR3 covers 12 residues. Germline V gives CDR1 SGHTA, CDR2 FQGNSA. CDR3: CASSSWGDEQFF. As DNA, the CDR3 is TGTGCCAGCAGCTCGTGGGGTGATGAGCAGTTCTTC. The whole variable domain, remainder taken from reference TRBV7-2 and TRBJ2-1, is GAGVSQSPSNKVTEKGKDVELRCDPISGHTALYWYRQSLGQGLEFLIYFQGNSAPDKSGLPSDRFSAERTGGSVSTLTIQRTQQEDSAVYLCASSSWGDEQFFGPGTRLTVL.

This clonotype came up many times. The chain has TRBV3-1 and TRBJ1-1; possible D gene TRBD1, 5 bases. V lost 7 bases, J lost 4 bases, and 7 bases lay in between. The CDR3 loop spans 11 amino acids. The germline V gene encodes CDR1 LGHDT and CDR2 YNNKEL (reference sequence). CDR3 residues: CASIGGTEAFF. CDR3 in DNA: TGTGCCAGCATTGGGGGCACTGAAGCTTTCTTT.

This clonotype was seen only a few times. This may stem from a read error, because a much larger clone lies one nucleotide away. CDR3 sequence: CATGTSGDSSYNEQFF. The CDR3 coding sequence is TGTGCCACCGGGACTAGCGGGGATAGCTCCTACAATGAGCAGTTCTTC. The V and J genes are TRBV24-1 and TRBJ2-1; 13 bases match TRBD2. Per the germline V gene, CDR1 is KGHDR and CDR2 is SFDVKD. The CDR3 loop spans 16 amino acids. The J segment lost 0 bases and the V segment lost 9 bases, leaving 4 bases of the junction unmatched.

The chain couples TRBV6-5 to TRBJ1-1, with D unresolved. Trimming left V 0 bases short and J 0 bases short, with 8 bases between. The CDR3 covers 15 residues. CDR1 is MNHEY, CDR2 SVGAGI, per germline. The CDR3 sequence: CASSYSTGLNTEAFF. CDR3 in DNA: TGTGCCAGCAGTTACTCGACCGGGCTGAACACTGAAGCTTTCTTT.

In its sample, this clonotype was seen a few times. V usage is TRBV11-2 and J usage is TRBJ2-7; D call uncertain. CDR1 and CDR2 from the germline V gene are SGHAT and FQNNGV. This CDR3 is built from 15 residues. V dropped 3 bases and J dropped 1 base, with 13 bases sitting between them. The CDR3 DNA follows: TGTGCCAGCAGCTTCGACCAGTTCCTTTCCTACGAGCAGTACTTC. As protein: CASSFDQFLSYEQYF.

The chain combines TRBV7-9 with TRBJ1-2; the D is unclear. The V end lost 5 bases, the J end lost 2 bases, and 6 bases lay between the germline ends. This CDR3 is 12 amino acids long. CDR1 and CDR2 from the germline V gene are SEHNR and FQNEAQ (reference sequence). CDR3 nucleotide sequence: TGTGCCAGCAGCCACGGGAACTATGGCTACACCTTC. Its translation: CASSHGNYGYTF.

The chain combines TRBV7-9 with TRBJ1-1, with D perhaps matching TRBD1 (6 bases). The germline CDR1 and CDR2 sequences are SEHNR and FQNEAQ (reference sequence). The CDR3 totals 12 residues. Trimming shortened V by 10 bases and J by 3 bases, and 12 bases separated the two germline ends. The CDR3 sequence is CATTGDYTEAFF. For the CDR3, the DNA is TGTGCCACGACAGGAGACTACACTGAAGCTTTCTTT.

V usage is TRBV20-1 and J usage is TRBJ2-7; D assignment may be TRBD1 or TRBD2 (5 bases each). The CDR3 spans 15 residues. Germline-derived CDR1 and CDR2 are DFQATT and SNEGSKA (reference sequence). The V gene lost 4 bases and the J gene lost 6 bases, with 22 bases spanning the gap. The CDR3 DNA is TGCAGTGCTACCTCCGGGACGGCGGTTTACGGCGAGCAGTACTTC. This translates into CSATSGTAVYGEQYF.

This clonotype was counted only a few times. V and J are TRBV6-1 and TRBJ2-7; 11 nucleotides match TRBD2. This CDR3 comprises 17 residues. Losses at the gene ends were 0 bases for V and 4 bases for J; bases not matched to a gene: 8. The V gene's germline CDR1 is MNHNS and CDR2 SASEGT. In DNA, the CDR3 is TGTGCCAGCAGTGAAGCGAGAACTAGCGGGAGTAGGTACGAGCAGTACTTC. Its protein is CASSEARTSGSRYEQYF.

This clonotype was recorded a few times. The chain employs TRBV5-1 and TRBJ1-2, with D unresolved. V was clipped by 4 bases and J by 0 bases, with 10 bases between them. The germline CDR1 and CDR2 sequences are SGHRS and YFSETQ. The CDR3 loop spans 14 amino acids. The CDR3 bases are TGCGCCAGCAGCCCGGGAGTCGCTAACTATGGCTACACCTTC. It specifies CASSPGVANYGYTF.

This clonotype appeared a few times. The chain employs TRBV7-8 and TRBJ2-5; 9 bases are shared with TRBD1. The length of the CDR3 is 14 residues. V lost 5 bases to trimming and J lost 5 bases; unmatched junction nucleotides: 6. Germline CDR1 and CDR2: SGHVS and FQNEAQ. DNA of the CDR3: TGTGCCAGCAGCCCCAGGACAGGGGTCGAGACCCAGTACTTC. Amino acid sequence: CASSPRTGVETQYF.

This clonotype was observed a few times. This chain joins TRBV19 and TRBJ1-6; D might be TRBD1 (6 bases). The V end was cut by 4 bases, the J end by 4 bases, with 8 bases between. Per the germline V gene, CDR1 is LNHDA and CDR2 is SQIVND (reference sequence). This CDR3 has 14 residues. The CDR3 DNA is TGTGCCAGTAGTACTACAGGGTATAATTCACCCCTCCACTTT. Residues: CASSTTGYNSPLHF.

The table lists this clonotype with a few counts. V and J are TRBV25-1 and TRBJ1-2; D not certain. The V gene lost 0 bases and the J gene lost 8 bases, with 10 bases spanning the gap. The CDR3 has 13 residues. Germline CDR1 MGHDK, CDR2 SYGVNS. The CDR3 sequence is CASSEYAARGYTF. The CDR3 bases are TGTGCCAGCAGTGAATATGCTGCAAGAGGCTACACCTTC.

This clonotype was seen a handful of times. The V call is TRBV30, the J call TRBJ2-1; 13 bases are a match to TRBD2. The CDR3 has 17 amino acids. Germline loops: CDR1 GTSNPN, CDR2 SVGIG (reference sequence). V lost 0 bases, J lost 1 base, and 3 bases stayed unmatched. CDR3 DNA: TGTGCCTGGAGTGTAACGGGACTAGCGGGATCCTACAATGAGCAGTTCTTC. Its protein is CAWSVTGLAGSYNEQFF.

The chain couples TRBV11-3 to TRBJ2-2; 9 bases align to TRBD2. CDR1 and CDR2 from the germline V gene are SGHNT and YENEEA. Trimming at V came to 4 bases and at J to 0 bases, leaving 3 bases not matched to a gene. The CDR3 is 16 amino acids. CDR3: CASSWGLAPNTGELFF. The CDR3 region has the DNA TGTGCCAGCAGCTGGGGACTAGCACCGAACACCGGGGAGCTGTTTTTT.

The chain joins TRBV15 to TRBJ2-1; the D gene is possibly TRBD2 (5 bases). Trimming removed 8 bases at V and 0 bases at J, with 14 bases between. The germline CDR1 and CDR2 sequences are LNHNV and YYDKDF (reference sequence). The CDR3 extends over 15 amino acids. CDR3 DNA sequence: TGTGCCACCGGTAGTACTAGGAGCTCCTACAATGAGCAGTTCTTC. Translation gives CATGSTRSSYNEQFF.

The chain is built from TRBV5-6 and TRBJ2-2; possible D gene TRBD1, 6 bases. V was trimmed by 4 bases and J by 3 bases, leaving 19 bases between them. Germline V gene sequence: CDR1 SGHDT, CDR2 YYEEEE. This CDR3 is 17 amino acids long. In DNA form, the CDR3 reads TGTGCCAGCAGCCTACCAGGTGGGGGCTTAGACACCGGGGAGCTGTTTTTT. This encodes CASSLPGGGLDTGELFF.

This clonotype was found a few times. The chain links TRBV4-3 to TRBJ2-1; D is perhaps TRBD2 (5 bases). Germline V CDR1 and CDR2: LGHNA, YSLEER. This CDR3 contains 15 residues. V was cut by 1 base and J by 3 bases, with 10 bases left in between. The CDR3 loop reads CASSQGLSDYNEQFF. In DNA, the CDR3 is TGCGCCAGCAGCCAAGGACTATCAGACTACAATGAGCAGTTCTTC.

This clonotype was detected many times. The V call is TRBV24-1, the J call TRBJ2-7; D not resolved. Germline CDR1 reads KGHDR; CDR2 reads SFDVKD. CDR3 length equals 14 residues. V lost 3 bases and J lost 3, with 11 bases in between. The CDR3: CATSDPLRVYEQYF. As DNA, the CDR3 is TGTGCCACCAGTGATCCGCTTAGGGTCTACGAGCAGTACTTC.

This clonotype appeared a few times. The V and J genes are TRBV24-1 and TRBJ2-3; D unresolved. V lost 7 bases to trimming and J lost 6 bases, with 13 bases between them. Germline CDR1 is KGHDR and CDR2 is SFDVKD. The CDR3 runs to 13 residues. The CDR3 is CATSHHSTDTQYF. In DNA, the CDR3 is TGTGCCACCAGCCATCACTCAACGGATACGCAGTATTTT.

The table lists this clonotype with a few counts. The genes are TRBV12-3 or TRBV12-4 and TRBJ2-7; D might be TRBD2 (5 bases). This CDR3 comprises 12 residues. V was cut by 7 bases and J by 4 bases, with 11 bases left in between. The DNA for the CDR3 is TGTGCCAGCACCGATACTAGTTACGAGCAGTACTTC. It is translated as CASTDTSYEQYF.

This chain uses TRBV6-1 with TRBJ1-6; D is undetermined. Trimming stripped 0 bases from V and 7 bases from J, with 4 bases between. This CDR3 has 13 residues. Germline V lookup: CDR1 MNHNS, CDR2 SASEGT. The CDR3: CASSEAQNSPLHF. CDR3 DNA: TGTGCCAGCAGTGAAGCCCAAAATTCACCCCTCCACTTT.